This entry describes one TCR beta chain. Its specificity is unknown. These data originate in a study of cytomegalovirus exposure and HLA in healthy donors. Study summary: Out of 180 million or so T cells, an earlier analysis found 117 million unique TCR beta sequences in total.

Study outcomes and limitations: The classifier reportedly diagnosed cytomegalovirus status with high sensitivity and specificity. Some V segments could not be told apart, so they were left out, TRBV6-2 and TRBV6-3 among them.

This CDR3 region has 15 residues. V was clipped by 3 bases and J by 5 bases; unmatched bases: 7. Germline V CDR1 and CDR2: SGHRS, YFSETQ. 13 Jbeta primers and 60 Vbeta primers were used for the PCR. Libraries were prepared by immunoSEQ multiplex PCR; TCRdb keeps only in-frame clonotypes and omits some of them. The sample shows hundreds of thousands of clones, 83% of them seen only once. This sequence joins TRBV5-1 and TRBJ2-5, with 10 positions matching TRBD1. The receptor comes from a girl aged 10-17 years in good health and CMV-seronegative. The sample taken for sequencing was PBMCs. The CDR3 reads CASSWRQGARETQYF. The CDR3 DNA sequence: TGCGCCAGCAGCTGGAGACAGGGGGCGAGGGAGACCCAGTACTTC.